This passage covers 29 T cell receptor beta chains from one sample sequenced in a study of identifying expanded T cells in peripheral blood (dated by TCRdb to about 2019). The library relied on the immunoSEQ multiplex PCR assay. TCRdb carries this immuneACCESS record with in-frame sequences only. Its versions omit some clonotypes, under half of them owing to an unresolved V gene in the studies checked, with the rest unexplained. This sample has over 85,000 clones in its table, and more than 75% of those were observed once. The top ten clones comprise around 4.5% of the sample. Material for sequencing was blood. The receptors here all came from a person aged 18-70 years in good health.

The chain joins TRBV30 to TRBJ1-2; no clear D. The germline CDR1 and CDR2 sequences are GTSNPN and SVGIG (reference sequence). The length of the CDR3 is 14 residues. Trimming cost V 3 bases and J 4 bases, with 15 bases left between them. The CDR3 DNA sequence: TGTGCCTGGAGCCCCCCCGGCAAACTCTATGGCTACACCTTC. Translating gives CAWSPPGKLYGYTF.

The CDR3 sequence: CASSLSMVAGGSYEQYF. The CDR3 coding sequence is TGTGCCAGCAGTTTATCGATGGTAGCGGGGGGATCCTACGAGCAGTACTTC. The chain uses TRBV27 and TRBJ2-7; 10 nucleotides agree with TRBD2. Germline V gene data show CDR1 as MNHEY and CDR2 as SMNVEV (reference sequence). J was trimmed by 1 base and V by 0 bases; bases with no gene match: 6. The CDR3 is made up of 17 amino acids.

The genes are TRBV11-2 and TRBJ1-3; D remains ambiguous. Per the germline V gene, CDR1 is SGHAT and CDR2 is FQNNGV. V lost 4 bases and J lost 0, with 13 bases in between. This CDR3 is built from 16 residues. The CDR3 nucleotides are TGTGCCAGCAGCTACGCGATTCCGCGCTCTGGAAACACCATATATTTT. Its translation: CASSYAIPRSGNTIYF.

CDR3 protein: CASSYGPAYEQYF. Here the CDR3 DNA reads TGTGCCAGCAGTTACGGCCCGGCCTACGAGCAGTACTTC. This sequence joins TRBV6-5 and TRBJ2-7, with D unresolved. The V gene's germline CDR1 is MNHEY and CDR2 SVGAGI. This CDR3 is 13 amino acids long. With 2 bases removed from V and 2 bases from J, the gap between germline ends came to 7 bases.

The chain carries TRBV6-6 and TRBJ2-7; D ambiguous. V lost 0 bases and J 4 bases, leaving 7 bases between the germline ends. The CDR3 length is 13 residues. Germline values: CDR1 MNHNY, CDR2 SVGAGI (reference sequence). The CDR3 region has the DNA TGTGCCAGCAGTTACTCGTCTCTATACGAGCAGTACTTC. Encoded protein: CASSYSSLYEQYF.

CDR3 protein: CASSSRAGEAFF. The CDR3 DNA sequence: TGTGCCAGCAGCTCAAGGGCGGGAGAAGCTTTCTTT. The V gene is TRBV7-3, the J gene TRBJ1-1; D not resolved. From germline, CDR1 is SGHTA and CDR2 FQGTGA. This CDR3 has 12 amino acids. Trimming stripped 4 bases from V and 8 bases from J, with 11 bases between.

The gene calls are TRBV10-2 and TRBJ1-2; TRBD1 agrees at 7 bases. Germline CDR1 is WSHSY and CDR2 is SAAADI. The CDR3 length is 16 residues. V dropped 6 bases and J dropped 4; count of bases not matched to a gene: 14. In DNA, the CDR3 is TGCGCCAGCAGCGACTATCCGGGACAGAGTTTCTATGGCTACACCTTC. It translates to CASSDYPGQSFYGYTF.

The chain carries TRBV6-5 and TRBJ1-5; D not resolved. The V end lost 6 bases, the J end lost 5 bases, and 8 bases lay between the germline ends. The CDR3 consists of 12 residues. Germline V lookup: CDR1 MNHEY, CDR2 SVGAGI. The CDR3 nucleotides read TGTGCCAGCAGGGACCCGGATCAGCCCCAGCATTTT. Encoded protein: CASRDPDQPQHF.

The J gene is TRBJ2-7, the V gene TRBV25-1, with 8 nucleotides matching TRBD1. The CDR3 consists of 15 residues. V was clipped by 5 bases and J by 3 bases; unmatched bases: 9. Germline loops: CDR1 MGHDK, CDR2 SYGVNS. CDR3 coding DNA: TGTGCCAGCAGTAGCACCGGGACAGGTTACTACGAGCAGTACTTC. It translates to CASSSTGTGYYEQYF.

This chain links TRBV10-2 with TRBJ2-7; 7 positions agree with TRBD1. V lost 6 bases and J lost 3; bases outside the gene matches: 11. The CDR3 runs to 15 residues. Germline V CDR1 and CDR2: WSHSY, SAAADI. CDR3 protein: CASSDTPDRNYEQYF. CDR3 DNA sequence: TGCGCCAGCAGCGACACACCGGACAGGAACTACGAGCAGTACTTC.

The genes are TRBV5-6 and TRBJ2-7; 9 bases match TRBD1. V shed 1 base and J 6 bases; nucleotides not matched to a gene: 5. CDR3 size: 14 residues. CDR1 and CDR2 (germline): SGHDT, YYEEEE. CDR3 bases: TGTGCCAGCAGCTTGCCACAGGGGGCGCGCGAGCAGTACTTC. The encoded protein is CASSLPQGAREQYF.

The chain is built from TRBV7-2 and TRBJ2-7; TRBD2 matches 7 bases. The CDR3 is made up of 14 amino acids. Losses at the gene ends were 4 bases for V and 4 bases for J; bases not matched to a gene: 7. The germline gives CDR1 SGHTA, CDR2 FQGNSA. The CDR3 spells CASSYSGRSYEQYF. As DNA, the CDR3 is TGTGCCAGCAGCTATAGCGGGCGGTCTTACGAGCAGTACTTC.

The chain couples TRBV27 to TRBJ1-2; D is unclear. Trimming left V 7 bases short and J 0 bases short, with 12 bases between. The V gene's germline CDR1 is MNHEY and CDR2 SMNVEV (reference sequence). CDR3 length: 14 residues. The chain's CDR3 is CASKNSGSNYGYTF. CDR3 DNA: TGTGCCAGCAAAAACAGCGGTTCTAACTATGGCTACACCTTC.

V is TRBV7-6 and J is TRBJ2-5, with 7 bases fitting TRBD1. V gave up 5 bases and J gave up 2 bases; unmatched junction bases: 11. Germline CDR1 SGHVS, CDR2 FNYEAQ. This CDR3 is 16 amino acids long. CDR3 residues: CASSARSRDRQETQYF. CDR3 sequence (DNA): TGTGCCAGCAGCGCGAGGTCCCGGGACAGACAAGAGACCCAGTACTTC. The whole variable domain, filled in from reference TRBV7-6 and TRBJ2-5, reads GAGVSQSPRYKVTKRGQDVALRCDPISGHVSLYWYRQALGQGPEFLTYFNYEAQQDKSGLPNDRFSAERPEGSISTLTIQRTEQRDSAMYRCASSARSRDRQETQYFGPGTRLLVL.

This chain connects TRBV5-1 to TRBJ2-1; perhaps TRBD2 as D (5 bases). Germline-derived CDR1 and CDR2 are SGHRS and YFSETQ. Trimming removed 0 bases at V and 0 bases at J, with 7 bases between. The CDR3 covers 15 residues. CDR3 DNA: TGCGCCAGCAGCTTGGACGGGGTCTCCTACAATGAGCAGTTCTTC. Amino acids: CASSLDGVSYNEQFF.

The CDR3 DNA reads as TGCGCCAGCAGCTTGGAGCCCACTAGGGGCGCTTTCTTT. This sequence encodes CASSLEPTRGAFF. The chain recombines TRBV5-1 with TRBJ1-1, with D possibly being TRBD1 (5 bases). Germline CDR1 SGHRS, CDR2 YFSETQ. Trimming pared 0 bases from V and 11 bases from J, leaving 14 bases between. This CDR3 has 13 amino acids. The full variable domain, completed using reference TRBV5-1 and TRBJ1-1, is KAGVTQTPRYLIKTRGQQVTLSCSPISGHRSVSWYQQTPGQGLQFLFEYFSETQRNKGNFPGRFSGRQFSNSRSEMNVSTLELGDSALYLCASSLEPTRGAFFGQGTRLTVV.

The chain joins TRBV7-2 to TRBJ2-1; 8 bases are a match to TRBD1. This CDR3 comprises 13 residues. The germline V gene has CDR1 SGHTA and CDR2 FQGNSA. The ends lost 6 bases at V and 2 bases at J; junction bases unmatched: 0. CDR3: CASRQGAYNEQFF. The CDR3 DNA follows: TGTGCCAGCAGACAGGGGGCCTACAATGAGCAGTTCTTC.

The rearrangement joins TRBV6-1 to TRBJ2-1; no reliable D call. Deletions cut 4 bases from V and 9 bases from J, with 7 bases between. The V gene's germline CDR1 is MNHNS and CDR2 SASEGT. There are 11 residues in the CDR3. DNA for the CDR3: TGTGCCAGCAGTGTGATGACTGAGCAGTTCTTC. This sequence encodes CASSVMTEQFF.

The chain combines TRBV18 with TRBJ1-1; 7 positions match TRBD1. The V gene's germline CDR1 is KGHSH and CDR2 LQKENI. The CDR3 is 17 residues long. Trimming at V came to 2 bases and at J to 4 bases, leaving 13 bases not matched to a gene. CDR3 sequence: CASSPSFTGAGGTEAFF. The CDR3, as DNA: TGTGCCAGCTCACCAAGTTTTACGGGGGCAGGGGGCACTGAAGCTTTCTTT.

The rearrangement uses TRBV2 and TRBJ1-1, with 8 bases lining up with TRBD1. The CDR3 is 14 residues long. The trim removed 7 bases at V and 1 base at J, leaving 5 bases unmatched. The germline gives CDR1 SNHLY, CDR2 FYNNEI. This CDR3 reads CASTNGQGNTEAFF. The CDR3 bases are TGTGCCAGCACCAATGGACAGGGGAACACTGAAGCTTTCTTT.

DNA of the CDR3: TGTGCCAGCGGAAACAGGGGCCAAAGGGGCTACACCTTC. Encoded protein: CASGNRGQRGYTF. The V call is TRBV6-6, the J call TRBJ1-2; 7 bases match TRBD1. Germline V gives CDR1 MNHNY, CDR2 SVGAGI (reference sequence). The CDR3 is 13 amino acids. J was trimmed by 8 bases and V by 8 bases; bases with no gene match: 11.

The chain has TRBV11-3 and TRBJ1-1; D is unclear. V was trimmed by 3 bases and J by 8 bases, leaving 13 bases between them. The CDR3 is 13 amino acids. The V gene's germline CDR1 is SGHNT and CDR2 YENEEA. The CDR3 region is CASSFGVPREAFF. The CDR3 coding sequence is TGTGCCAGCAGCTTTGGGGTGCCCCGGGAAGCTTTCTTT.

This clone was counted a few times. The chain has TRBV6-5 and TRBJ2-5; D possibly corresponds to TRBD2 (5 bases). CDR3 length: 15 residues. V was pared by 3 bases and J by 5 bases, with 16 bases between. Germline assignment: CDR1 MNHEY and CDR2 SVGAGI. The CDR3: CASSYGSYRGETQYF. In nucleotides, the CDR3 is TGTGCCAGCAGTTATGGGTCATATCGAGGGGAGACCCAGTACTTC.

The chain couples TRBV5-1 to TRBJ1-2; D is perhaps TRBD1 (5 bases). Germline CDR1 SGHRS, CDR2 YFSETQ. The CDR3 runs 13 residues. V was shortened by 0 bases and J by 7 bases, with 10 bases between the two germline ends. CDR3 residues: CASSLVTGAGYTF. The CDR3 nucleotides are TGCGCCAGCAGCTTGGTGACTGGGGCTGGCTACACCTTC.

The CDR3 DNA is TGTGCCAGCAGCTCCCTGGACCTTTACAATGAGCAGTTCTTC. Protein product: CASSSLDLYNEQFF. V and J are TRBV7-2 and TRBJ2-1; D gene ambiguous. The CDR3 contains 14 residues. Germline loops: CDR1 SGHTA, CDR2 FQGNSA. The V and J ends lost 4 bases and 4 bases respectively, with 11 bases between them.

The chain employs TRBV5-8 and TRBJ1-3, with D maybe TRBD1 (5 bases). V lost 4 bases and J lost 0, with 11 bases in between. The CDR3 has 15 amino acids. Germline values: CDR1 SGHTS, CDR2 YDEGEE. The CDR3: CASSPWGGSGNTIYF. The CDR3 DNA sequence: TGTGCCAGCAGCCCGTGGGGGGGCTCTGGAAACACCATATATTTT.

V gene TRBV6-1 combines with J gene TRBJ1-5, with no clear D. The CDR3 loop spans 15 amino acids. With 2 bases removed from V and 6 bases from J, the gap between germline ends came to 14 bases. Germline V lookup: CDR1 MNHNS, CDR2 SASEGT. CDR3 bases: TGTGCCAGCAGTGAATTTTTCCTCCGGGGTCAGCCCCAGCATTTT. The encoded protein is CASSEFFLRGQPQHF.

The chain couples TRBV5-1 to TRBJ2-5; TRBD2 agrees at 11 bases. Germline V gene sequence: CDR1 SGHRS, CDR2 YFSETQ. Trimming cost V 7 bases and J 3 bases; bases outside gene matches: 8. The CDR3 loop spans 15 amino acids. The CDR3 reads CASQYGTSGKETQYF. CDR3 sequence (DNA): TGCGCCAGCCAATATGGGACTAGCGGTAAAGAGACCCAGTACTTC.

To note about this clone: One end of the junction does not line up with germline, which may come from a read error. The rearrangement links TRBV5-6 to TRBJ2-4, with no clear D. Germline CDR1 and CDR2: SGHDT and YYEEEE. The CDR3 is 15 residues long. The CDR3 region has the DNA TGTGCCAGCAGCTTGGACGGACCCCTCAAAGACATTCAGTACTTC. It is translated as CASSLDGPLKDIQYF. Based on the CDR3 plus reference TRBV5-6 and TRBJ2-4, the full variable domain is DAGVTQSPTHLIKTRGQQVTLRCSPKSGHDTVSWYQQALGQGPQFIFQYYEEEERQRGNFPDRFSGHQFPNYSSELNVNALLLGDSALYLCASSLDGPLKDIQYFGAGTRLSVL.